This record looks at one T cell receptor (beta chain) sequence and its context. This clonotype was counted ten times or more. It has no known antigen specificity. There are no base qualities to consult, and no much larger clone falls within one base. The library was obtained by multiplex PCR. Sequencing used an Illumina HiSeq 4000. TCR beta libraries were built with iRepertoire HTBI primers and Arm-PCR amplification of CDR3 regions. PCR products were gel purified before sequencing. As for the authors' bioinformatics: A total of fewer than 70 TRBV and 14 TRBJ segments were identified across samples and were used for gene usage analysis of CDR3 amino acid clonotypes. COPE and FqMerger were used to merge filtered high-quality paired reads into contigs. BLAST was used to align contigs to IMGT TRBV, TRBD and TRBJ reference genes, with CDR3 defined following IMGT. Any clonotype with a frequency above 0.1% was classified as a highly expanded clone. Shannon entropy was used to measure repertoire diversity, and the Gini coefficient was used to measure V-J evenness. A clonotype was considered public if more than one individual shared it. TCRdb reanalyzed the raw reads on its own, using fastp at Q25 for trimming and MiXCR for clone calling, and kept in-frame beta chains. Rows are combined by CDR3 protein, so each entry shows the most common genes and DNA. The V and J calls reflect TCRdb's pipeline rather than the authors' work. In all, the sample holds about 430,000 distinct CDR3 sequences, and 15% of those were seen once. Together, the top ten hold approximately 7.8% of the sample.

From V the trimming removes 5 bases and from J it removes 3 bases, while the gene matches leave 5 bases of the junction unaccounted for. CDR1 and CDR2 are read off the germline V gene as MNHNS and SASEGT. The cysteine opens and the phenylalanine closes a CDR3 of 15 amino acids. Of the read, only the CDR3 DNA is kept; its 45 bases are in frame from base 1. These data are taken from a study of regulatory T cells in long-lasting Graves disease (dated by TCRdb to about 2021). In the study overall: In the newly diagnosed Graves' disease group, patients had been taking antithyroid drugs for less than 3 months. A total of about 35 samples underwent TCR sequencing, from roughly 13 patients with persistent Graves' disease and 20 or so patients with newly diagnosed Graves' disease. The study took place in China and was registered as a clinical trial. Peripheral blood TCR sequencing and RNA sequencing compared persistent Graves' disease patients with newly diagnosed Graves' disease patients. The study at large found these results: Only the TCR beta chain was sequenced and analyzed. Peripheral blood alone was examined, since thyroid tissue, which constituted the primary lesion, could not be accessed. TRBV28, TRBJ1-2 and TRBJ2-5 were preferentially used in persistent disease, while TRBV20-1 and TRBJ2-1 were favored in newly diagnosed disease. The small sample size was acknowledged by the authors as a limitation that may reduce accuracy. Persistent Graves' disease patients showed lower TCR Shannon entropy and fewer highly expanded clones than newly diagnosed patients, suggesting clonal expansion. Persistent patients shared more public clonotypes among themselves (around 2,500) than newly diagnosed patients did (nearly 1,000).

The meaning of the sample's time point label: newly diagnosed GD, antithyroid drugs for less than 3 months. RNA was extracted from PBMCs in TRIzol for both TCR sequencing and RNA sequencing. The diagnosis of Graves' disease was made according to American Thyroid Association guidelines. Patients for the study were recruited at an endocrinology department in Xi'an, China. From each patient, 8 to 10 milliliters of peripheral blood was collected into an EDTA anticoagulant tube. Ficoll Paque Plus density gradient separation was used to isolate PBMCs, and no further T cell sorting was done. An Agilent 2100 Bioanalyzer and agarose gel were used to check RNA quality, and a NanoDrop 2000 was used to measure RNA concentration. The data also belong to a second study, concerning T cells in Graves' hyperthyroidism and ophthalmopathy. The second study also describes: Stable Graves' hyperthyroidism was defined as the absence of progression to ophthalmopathy over 18 months of follow-up. Hyperthyroidism patients were newly diagnosed, had a disease duration of under 2 months, and were aged 18 to 65 years. Any patient with an uncontrolled infection, another autoimmune disease, pregnancy or lactation was excluded. Diagnoses were established on the basis of clinical symptoms, serum thyroxine and TRAb, thyroid ultrasound, and orbital computed tomography. The TCR CDR3 was subjected to a first round of RT-PCR using the HTBI primer set and the Qiagen OneStep RT-PCR kit. Most expanded thyroid clonotypes (frequency above 0.001) were also detected in blood, suggesting blood repertoires may reflect thyroid immune responses. A 13 V-J signature model separated ophthalmopathy from stable hyperthyroidism, with about 88% sensitivity and about 81% specificity in cross-validation and 80%/75% in testing. In validation, the model predicted progression to ophthalmopathy with approximately 69% sensitivity and around 72% specificity, a median of 6.5 months before onset. To identify TCR V-J signatures that set the groups apart, the researchers used a discovery cohort of about a hundred patients, made up of fewer than 50 with Graves' ophthalmopathy and about 55 with stable Graves' hyperthyroidism. An independent validation cohort of around 19 hyperthyroidism patients and approximately 17 patients who later progressed to ophthalmopathy tested prospective prediction of ophthalmopathy. The approximately 90 discovery patients were randomly split 7:3 into training and test sets. In roughly six Graves' hyperthyroidism patients, the study also compared T-cell repertoires from thyroid tissue with T-cell repertoires from blood. After sampling, hyperthyroidism patients received methimazole starting at 30 mg daily, and ophthalmopathy patients received high-dose intravenous methylprednisolone. A second multiplex PCR round built the libraries, followed by size selection and purification. Sequencing of the libraries was done on an Illumina HiSeq2000 using paired-end 100 bp reads. Raw data were processed with SOAPnuke, discarding reads with adapters, uncalled bases, mean Phred below 15, or no exact constant-primer or identifier match. High-quality paired reads were merged using COPE v1.2.5, and each unique nucleotide sequence was defined as a clonotype. Clonotypes were aligned to IMGT TRBV, TRBD and TRBJ reference segments using MiTCR v1.1. Analysis was restricted to V-J combinations with a frequency above 0.0001, which covered roughly 99% of repertoires. A TCS score was defined as the ratio between F50 (clonal expansion) and ExV (chaos), using BLOSUM62-based TCRdist between CDR3 peptides within each V-J. Welch's t-statistics and random forest reduced around 550 V-J features to about 13, which were used in a naive Bayes classifier (R e1071). No statistical method was used to fix the sample size in advance, and group allocation was not hidden from the investigators. The paper reports TCR Vbeta CDR3 sequencing of about 140 peripheral blood samples: under 45 ophthalmopathy, 70 to 85 hyperthyroidism and some 17 progressor patients.

Recombination linked TRBV6-1 to TRBJ2-1, with 9 central nucleotides matching TRBD1. Material: peripheral blood mononuclear cells (PBMCs), obtained at new diagnosis, from a patient treated with antithyroid drugs. The receptor was isolated from a woman between 40 and 55 years old with Graves disease. Donor details come from another sample of the same person, matched by shared clones. The nucleotide sequence reads as follows: TGTGCCAGCAGTAAACAGGGGGCAGGCTACAATGAGCAGTTCTTC. The encoded protein is CASSKQGAGYNEQFF.